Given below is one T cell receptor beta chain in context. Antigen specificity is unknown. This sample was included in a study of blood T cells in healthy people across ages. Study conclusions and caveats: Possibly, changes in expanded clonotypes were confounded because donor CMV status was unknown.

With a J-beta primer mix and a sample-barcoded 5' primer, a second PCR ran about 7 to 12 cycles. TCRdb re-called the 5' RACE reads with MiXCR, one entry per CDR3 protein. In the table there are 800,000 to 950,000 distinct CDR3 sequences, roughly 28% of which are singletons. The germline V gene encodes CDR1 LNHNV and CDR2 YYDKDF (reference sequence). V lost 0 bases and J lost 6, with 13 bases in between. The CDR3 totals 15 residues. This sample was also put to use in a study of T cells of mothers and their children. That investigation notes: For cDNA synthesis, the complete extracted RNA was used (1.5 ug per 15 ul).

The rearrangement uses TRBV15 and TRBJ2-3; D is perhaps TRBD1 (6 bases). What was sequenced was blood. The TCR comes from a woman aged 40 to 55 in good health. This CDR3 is CATSRDRSGVDTQYF. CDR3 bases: TGTGCCACCAGCAGAGATCGGTCAGGGGTTGATACGCAGTATTTT.